This T cell receptor (beta chain) was sequenced for a study of cytomegalovirus exposure and HLA in healthy donors. On the study more broadly: Of 398 genotyped donors, around 84% clustered with self-reported Caucasian donors. Overall study results and limits: Common viral pathogens (according to a later analysis) appeared linked to several of the most significant clusters. Listed as cytomegalovirus-associated were 164 TCR beta chains. Generally TCR sequences proved uncommon, though certain public TCRs appeared in numerous donors.

V dropped 0 bases and J dropped 6; count of bases not matched to a gene: 3. Germline loops: CDR1 SGHNT, CDR2 YYREEE (reference sequence). This CDR3 contains 14 residues. Both 60 Vbeta primers and 13 Jbeta primers went into the PCR. Sequenced by immunoSEQ multiplex PCR; TCRdb stores in-frame clones only, minus some. The table has fewer than 200,000 clones, more than 75% seen once. As concerns this clone: The antigen is undetermined.

The source of this sequence is a man aged 25 to 40 in good health and CMV-seropositive. The chain has TRBV5-4 and TRBJ2-3; 8 nucleotides match TRBD1. The specimen sequenced was PBMCs. CDR3 sequence (DNA): TGTGCCAGCAGCTTGGCAGGGGGCAGGGATACGCAGTATTTT. Translation gives CASSLAGGRDTQYF.